This T cell receptor beta chain came from a study of T cell changes during pregnancy in multiple sclerosis. Sequencing was performed with immunoSEQ multiplex PCR; in TCRdb, only in-frame clones are kept and a portion is missing. Among under 80,000 clones listed, roughly 89% were seen once. This clone is a singleton in its sample. The length of the CDR3 is 12 residues. V lost 4 bases, J lost 5 bases, and 9 bases lay in between. Germline CDR1 and CDR2: SGHDT and YYEEEE. The receptor's source is a female donor in good health, enrolled as a control in a pregnancy study. Source: peripheral blood, taken after pregnancy. The chain is built from TRBV5-6 and TRBJ2-5; D gene uncertain. The CDR3 here is CASSLPPETQYF. The CDR3, as DNA: TGTGCCAGCAGCCTACCCCCGGAGACCCAGTACTTC.